This is a list of T cell receptor beta chains from one sample in a study of T cells in Graves' hyperthyroidism and ophthalmopathy. One entry per CDR3 protein, called by TCRdb with MiXCR from the multiplex PCR reads. The data hold about 500,000 distinct CDR3 sequences, with under 20% observed a single time. The sequencing input was blood. These receptor sequences come from a woman younger than 35 with Graves' ophthalmopathy. Both conserved end residues are part of each CDR3. Each record gives: CDR3 protein, CDR3 DNA, CDR3 length, V gene, D gene, clone size, J gene. D genes are given only for firm matches. Clone size appears in some rows only: once, few, many, or a class for an expanded clone.

cdr3_aa: CASSFVRASDYEQYF
cdr3_nt: TGCGCCAGCAGCTTCGTAAGGGCAAGCGACTACGAGCAGTACTTC
cdr3_length: 15
v_call: TRBV5-1
d_call: -
clone_size: many
j_call: TRBJ2-7

cdr3_aa: CASSQRTSVLNTQYF
cdr3_nt: TGCGCCAGCAGCCAACGGACTAGCGTTCTGAATACGCAGTATTTT
cdr3_length: 15
v_call: TRBV4-3
d_call: TRBD2
clone_size: few
j_call: TRBJ2-3

cdr3_aa: CASSSAGDPYNSPLHF
cdr3_nt: TGTGCCAGCAGCTCCGCAGGGGACCCCTATAATTCACCCCTCCACTTT
cdr3_length: 16
v_call: TRBV5-6
d_call: -
clone_size: -
j_call: TRBJ1-6

cdr3_aa: CASKLAGSTDTQYF
cdr3_nt: TGTGCCAGCAAGCTAGCGGGGAGCACAGATACGCAGTATTTT
cdr3_length: 14
v_call: TRBV2
d_call: TRBD2
clone_size: -
j_call: TRBJ2-3

cdr3_aa: CAADTGTYEQYF
cdr3_nt: TGTGCCGCCGACACTGGAACCTACGAGCAGTACTTC
cdr3_length: 12
v_call: TRBV6-2/TRBV6-3
d_call: -
clone_size: -
j_call: TRBJ2-7

cdr3_aa: CASSLGRGLYGYTF
cdr3_nt: TGTGCCAGCAGTTTAGGCAGGGGATTGTATGGCTACACCTTC
cdr3_length: 14
v_call: TRBV28
d_call: -
clone_size: many
j_call: TRBJ1-2

cdr3_aa: CASSRPSDPYEQYF
cdr3_nt: TGTGCCAGCAGCCGACCTTCAGACCCCTACGAGCAGTACTTC
cdr3_length: 14
v_call: TRBV12-3/TRBV12-4
d_call: -
clone_size: many
j_call: TRBJ2-7

cdr3_aa: CASSVRSDRTDTQYF
cdr3_nt: TGTGCCAGCAGCGTAAGGTCAGACCGCACAGATACGCAGTATTTT
cdr3_length: 15
v_call: TRBV9
d_call: -
clone_size: many
j_call: TRBJ2-3

cdr3_aa: CASSLRTGSYGYTF
cdr3_nt: TGTGCCAGCAGTTTACGGACAGGTTCCTATGGCTACACCTTC
cdr3_length: 14
v_call: TRBV12-3/TRBV12-4
d_call: TRBD1
clone_size: many
j_call: TRBJ1-2

cdr3_aa: CASSHGGGLSYEQYF
cdr3_nt: TGCGCCAGCAGCCACGGCGGGGGTCTCTCCTACGAGCAGTACTTC
cdr3_length: 15
v_call: TRBV4-1
d_call: TRBD2
clone_size: few
j_call: TRBJ2-7

cdr3_aa: CASSYPMTGYGSPLHF
cdr3_nt: TGTGCCAGCAGTTACCCCATGACGGGCTATGGATCACCCCTCCACTTT
cdr3_length: 16
v_call: TRBV6-2/TRBV6-3
d_call: -
clone_size: -
j_call: TRBJ1-6

cdr3_aa: CASSLHLAGTDTQYF
cdr3_nt: TGTGCCAGCAGTTTACATTTGGCGGGCACAGATACGCAGTATTTT
cdr3_length: 15
v_call: TRBV12-3/TRBV12-4
d_call: -
clone_size: many
j_call: TRBJ2-3

cdr3_aa: CASSSGTDRNEQFF
cdr3_nt: TGTGCCAGCAGCTCCGGGACCGACCGAAATGAGCAGTTCTTC
cdr3_length: 14
v_call: TRBV5-6
d_call: -
clone_size: many
j_call: TRBJ2-1

cdr3_aa: CSAITGGIRTEAFF
cdr3_nt: TGCAGTGCTATAACGGGAGGTATTCGCACTGAAGCTTTCTTT
cdr3_length: 14
v_call: TRBV20-1
d_call: -
clone_size: many
j_call: TRBJ1-1

cdr3_aa: CASGGNSPLHF
cdr3_nt: TGTGCCAGCGGGGGAAATTCACCCCTCCACTTT
cdr3_length: 11
v_call: TRBV6-2/TRBV6-3
d_call: -
clone_size: few
j_call: TRBJ1-6